This TCR beta chain was obtained from a study of cytomegalovirus exposure and HLA in healthy donors. Study in general: Genotyping showed around 81% of roughly 400 donors falling in the Caucasian-associated ancestry cluster.

As regards this clone: At one end, the junction sequence differs from germline, possibly due to a read error.

Primers: 60 Vbeta forward and 13 Jbeta reverse. TCRdb's copy holds only in-frame clones and misses some; the assay was immunoSEQ multiplex PCR. The sample has 150,000 to 200,000 clones; around three quarters are singletons. The sample was PBMCs. The receptor comes from a woman under 40 in good health and CMV-seropositive.

The CDR3 loop reads CVSSLLRSNTEAFF. CDR3 coding DNA: TGCGTCAGCAGCTTGCTACGCTCGAACACTGAAGCTTTCTTT. The chain joins TRBV5-1 to TRBJ1-1, with unresolved D. Germline V gene lookup returns CDR1 SGHRS and CDR2 YFSETQ. The CDR3 is made up of 14 amino acids. Full variable domain (rest looked up from reference TRBV5-1 and TRBJ1-1): KAGVTQTPRYLIKTRGQQVTLSCSPISGHRSVSWYQQTPGQGLQFLFEYFSETQRNKGNFPGRFSGRQFSNSRSEMNVSTLELGDSALYLCVSSLLRSNTEAFFGQGTRLTVV.